A single sample is the source of the 11 T cell receptor beta chains below, sequenced in a study of T-cell reconstitution after alpha-beta-depleted transplantation in children (dated by TCRdb to 2016 to 2017). The method was PCR. The sequencer listed for this sample is Illumina HiSeq 2500. Molecular barcoding was employed in the preparation of TCR libraries, with unique molecular identifiers being used to normalize TCRbeta repertoire quantification. The public reads were reanalyzed by TCRdb: fastp trimming at Q25, MiXCR alignment, in-frame beta chains only. For every CDR3 protein sequence, its rows merge into one entry that carries the most common genes and DNA. Counted in this sample were some 340,000 distinct CDR3 sequences; 10% of them appeared once. The ten most abundant clones make up around 2.4% of the sample. Sequences were derived from PBMCs from the stem cell graft donor, sampled from the stem cell graft. Receptors originate from a human donor who donated a stem cell graft to a child with acute lymphoblastic leukemia.

CDR3 loop: CASSKDGYEQYF. The CDR3 DNA reads TGCGCCAGCAGCAAGGACGGCTACGAGCAGTACTTC. The J gene is TRBJ2-7, the V gene TRBV5-1; no clear D. There are 12 residues in the CDR3. From germline, CDR1 is SGHRS and CDR2 YFSETQ. Trimming cost V 4 bases and J 3 bases, with 8 bases left between them.

The sample holds a few counts of this clonotype. V is TRBV7-8 and J is TRBJ2-7; no clear D. Germline V gene lookup returns CDR1 SGHVS and CDR2 FQNEAQ. The CDR3 consists of 15 residues. V was clipped by 1 base and J by 0 bases, with 10 bases between them. The CDR3 bases are TGTGCCAGCAGCTTAGTTACTGTCAGCTCCTACGAGCAGTACTTC. Encoded protein: CASSLVTVSSYEQYF.

There are a few counts of this clonotype. The chain links TRBV5-1 to TRBJ2-5, with a weak D call TRBD1 (6 bases). Germline V gene sequence: CDR1 SGHRS, CDR2 YFSETQ. The V end lost 0 bases, the J end lost 2 bases, and 11 bases lay between the germline ends. CDR3 size: 15 residues. The CDR3 sequence is CASSLEDRTQETQYF. The CDR3 bases are TGCGCCAGCAGCTTGGAGGACAGAACACAAGAGACCCAGTACTTC. Complete variable domain (other parts from reference TRBV5-1 and TRBJ2-5): KAGVTQTPRYLIKTRGQQVTLSCSPISGHRSVSWYQQTPGQGLQFLFEYFSETQRNKGNFPGRFSGRQFSNSRSEMNVSTLELGDSALYLCASSLEDRTQETQYFGPGTRLLVL.

This clonotype was observed a handful of times. The rearrangement joins TRBV15 to TRBJ2-3; D might be TRBD2 (6 bases). Germline V gene sequence: CDR1 LNHNV, CDR2 YYDKDF (reference sequence). With 5 bases removed from V and 0 bases from J, the gap between germline ends came to 15 bases. CDR3 length equals 16 residues. The DNA of the CDR3 is TGTGCCACCAGCGAACCCGGGACTGCGAGCACAGATACGCAGTATTTT. Translation: CATSEPGTASTDTQYF.

The rearrangement links TRBV7-8 to TRBJ2-1; D gene uncertain. Germline CDR1 is SGHVS and CDR2 is FQNEAQ. The CDR3 has 14 residues. Trimming shortened V by 7 bases and J by 12 bases, and 22 bases separated the two germline ends. The DNA of the CDR3 is TGTGCCAGCAACTCTCAAGTTGGTAGGGTATGGCAGTTCTTC. It specifies CASNSQVGRVWQFF.

In the case of this clonotype: This may be a read error: a much more frequent sequence differs by one nucleotide. The chain carries TRBV20-1 and TRBJ2-5, with 14 bases matching TRBD2. V trimming: 1 base; J trimming: 5 bases; junction bases outside the gene matches: 6. The CDR3 consists of 16 residues. Per germline, CDR1 DFQATT and CDR2 SNEGSKA (reference sequence). CDR3 residues: CSARVTSGRVWETQYF. Written as DNA, the CDR3 is TGCAGTGCTAGAGTGACTAGCGGGAGGGTTTGGGAGACCCAGTACTTC.

The chain has TRBV5-4 and TRBJ2-5, with D unclear. The CDR3 totals 13 residues. Per the germline V gene, CDR1 is SGHNT and CDR2 is YYREEE (reference sequence). V was pared by 3 bases and J by 1 base, with 7 bases between. CDR3 residues: CASSSVGQETQYF. The CDR3 bases are TGTGCCAGCAGCTCGGTAGGCCAAGAGACCCAGTACTTC.

The rearrangement uses TRBV14 and TRBJ2-3, with a weak D call TRBD1 (6 bases). Trimming left V 0 bases short and J 0 bases short, with 13 bases between. Germline lookup yields CDR1 SGHDN and CDR2 FVKESK. The CDR3 covers 17 residues. The CDR3 bases are TGTGCCAGCAGCCAAGATAAGGGGACAATTAGCACAGATACGCAGTATTTT. Its protein is CASSQDKGTISTDTQYF.

This clonotype appeared many times. The gene calls are TRBV24-1 and TRBJ2-1; D may be TRBD2 (5 bases). This CDR3 spans 15 amino acids. Germline CDR1 reads KGHDR; CDR2 reads SFDVKD. V lost 4 bases and J 7 bases, leaving 16 bases between the germline ends. Here the CDR3 reads CATSDPLGGWNEQFF. The CDR3, as DNA: TGTGCCACCAGTGACCCACTCGGCGGGTGGAATGAGCAGTTCTTC.

This sequence joins TRBV18 and TRBJ1-6; TRBD1 aligns across 7 bases. The CDR3 runs 15 residues. The V gene's germline CDR1 is KGHSH and CDR2 LQKENI. The V segment lost 5 bases and the J segment 6 bases; nucleotides outside the gene matches: 7. CDR3 region: CASSKDRDANSPLHF. CDR3 nucleotides: TGTGCCAGCTCAAAAGACAGGGATGCTAATTCACCCCTCCACTTT.

In this sample, this clonotype turned up a few times. The CDR3 coding sequence is TGTGCCAGCAAGGGTCGGCTAGCGGGAGGCTTAGAGGAGTTCTTC. Encoded protein: CASKGRLAGGLEEFF. The chain uses TRBV2 and TRBJ2-1; 11 nucleotides agree with TRBD2. CDR3 length: 15 amino acids. The trim removed 7 bases at V and 14 bases at J, leaving 16 bases unmatched. Per germline, CDR1 SNHLY and CDR2 FYNNEI.